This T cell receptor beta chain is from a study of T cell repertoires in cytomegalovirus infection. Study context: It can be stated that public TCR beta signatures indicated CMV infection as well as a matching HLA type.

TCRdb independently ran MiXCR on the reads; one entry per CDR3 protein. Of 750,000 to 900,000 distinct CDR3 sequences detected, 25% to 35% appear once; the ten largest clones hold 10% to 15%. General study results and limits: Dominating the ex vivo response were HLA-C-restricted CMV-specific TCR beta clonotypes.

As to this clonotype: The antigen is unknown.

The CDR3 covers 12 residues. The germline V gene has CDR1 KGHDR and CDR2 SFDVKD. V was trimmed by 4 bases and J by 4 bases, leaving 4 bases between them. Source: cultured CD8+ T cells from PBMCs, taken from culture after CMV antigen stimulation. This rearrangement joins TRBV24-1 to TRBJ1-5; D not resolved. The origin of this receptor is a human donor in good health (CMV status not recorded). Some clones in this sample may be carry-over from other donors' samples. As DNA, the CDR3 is TGTGCCACCAGTGAGCCTAATCAGCCCCAGCATTTT. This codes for CATSEPNQPQHF.